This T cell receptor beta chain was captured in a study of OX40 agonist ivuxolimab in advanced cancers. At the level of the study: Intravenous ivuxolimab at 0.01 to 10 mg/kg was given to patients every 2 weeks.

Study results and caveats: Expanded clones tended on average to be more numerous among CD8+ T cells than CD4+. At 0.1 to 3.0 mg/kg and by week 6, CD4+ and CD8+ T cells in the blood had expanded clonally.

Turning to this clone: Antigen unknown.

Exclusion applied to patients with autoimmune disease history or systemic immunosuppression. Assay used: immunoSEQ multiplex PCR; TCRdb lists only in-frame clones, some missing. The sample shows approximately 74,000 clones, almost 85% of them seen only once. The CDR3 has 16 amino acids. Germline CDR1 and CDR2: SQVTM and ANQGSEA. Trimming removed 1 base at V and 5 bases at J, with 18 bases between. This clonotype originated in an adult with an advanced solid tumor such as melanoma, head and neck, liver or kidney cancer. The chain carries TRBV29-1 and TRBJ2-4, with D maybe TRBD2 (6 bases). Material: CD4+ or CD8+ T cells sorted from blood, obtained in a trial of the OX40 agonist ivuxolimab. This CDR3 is CSVEAGPASGENIQYF. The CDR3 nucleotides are TGCAGCGTTGAAGCTGGACCGGCCTCGGGGGAAAACATTCAGTACTTC.